The clone carrying this T cell receptor (beta chain) was seen once. The PCR ran on 60 Vbeta and 13 Jbeta primers. Sequencing was performed with immunoSEQ multiplex PCR; in TCRdb, only in-frame clones are kept and a portion is missing. Of about 160,000 clones in the sample, about 80% are singletons; the top ten hold 1.3%. The sample originates from a study of cytomegalovirus exposure and HLA in healthy donors. CDR3 length equals 15 residues. Germline V lookup: CDR1 SEHNR, CDR2 FQNEAQ (reference sequence). Trimming removed 3 bases from V and 5 bases from J; junction bases left unmatched: 10. This chain joins TRBV7-9 and TRBJ2-7; the match to TRBD2 covers 7 bases. The TCR originated in a woman in her fifties or sixties in good health and CMV-seronegative. Sequencing was carried out using PBMCs. CDR3 coding DNA: TGTGCCAGCAGCTTGCCGCAGGGACTAAGGAACGAGCAGTACTTC. Translation: CASSLPQGLRNEQYF.